The 19 T cell receptor beta chains listed next were all sequenced from one sample in a study of T cells after yellow fever vaccination. TCRdb analysed the 5' RACE reads with MiXCR anew, one entry per CDR3 protein. The sample yields some 350,000 distinct CDR3 sequences, 4% seen once. Sequences were derived from PBMCs, sampled 5 days after the yellow fever booster vaccination. These receptors were collected from a man between 18 and 29 years old who received the YFV17D yellow fever vaccine.

The chain recombines TRBV29-1 with TRBJ2-1, with D possibly being TRBD1 or TRBD2 (5 bases each). Per the germline V gene, CDR1 is SQVTM and CDR2 is ANQGSEA. Deletions cut 6 bases from V and 7 bases from J, with 16 bases between. This CDR3 spans 13 amino acids. The CDR3: CSVYPGPSNEQFF. Written as DNA, the CDR3 is TGCAGCGTCTACCCGGGACCATCTAATGAGCAGTTCTTC.

This clonotype was picked up many times. The chain carries TRBV5-1 and TRBJ2-5; 7 positions match TRBD1. This CDR3 contains 16 residues. Germline assignment: CDR1 SGHRS and CDR2 YFSETQ. J gave up 5 bases and V 1 base, and 11 bases lay outside the gene matches. This CDR3 is CASSLYSLGGGETQYF. The CDR3 DNA reads as TGCGCCAGCAGCTTGTATTCGTTAGGGGGCGGCGAGACCCAGTACTTC.

This clonotype occurred a few times. The chain carries TRBV12-3 or TRBV12-4 and TRBJ2-2; D is ambiguous. CDR3 length: 14 residues. The germline V and J ends were trimmed by 4 bases and 5 bases, with 11 bases remaining between them. The CDR3 loop reads CASSSSRLTGELFF. The CDR3 region has the DNA TGTGCCAGCAGTTCCTCAAGGTTAACCGGGGAGCTGTTTTTT.

This clonotype has more than one count but fewer than ten. This chain joins TRBV18 and TRBJ1-2; D is ambiguous. This CDR3 is built from 15 residues. Germline CDR1 KGHSH, CDR2 LQKENI. V dropped 6 bases and J dropped 0 bases, with 14 bases sitting between them. DNA for the CDR3: TGTGCCAGCTCGTCCACAGCGGGTTCTAACTATGGCTACACCTTC. This encodes CASSSTAGSNYGYTF.

This clonotype appeared many times. The rearrangement uses TRBV24-1 and TRBJ2-1; D may be TRBD1 (5 bases). Trimming removed 9 bases from V and 1 base from J, with 12 bases in between. The germline V gene encodes CDR1 KGHDR and CDR2 SFDVKD. The CDR3 contains 14 residues. The CDR3 DNA reads TGTGCCACCGGATTTAAGGGGTCCTACAATGAGCAGTTCTTC. This encodes CATGFKGSYNEQFF.

V is TRBV5-1 and J is TRBJ1-1; D unclear. Trimming cost V 0 bases and J 2 bases, with 11 bases left between them. There are 15 residues in the CDR3. Germline CDR1 is SGHRS and CDR2 is YFSETQ. The chain's CDR3 is CASSLVGLENTEAFF. CDR3 DNA: TGCGCCAGCAGCTTGGTGGGGTTGGAAAACACTGAAGCTTTCTTT.

The DNA for the CDR3 is TGTGCCAGCAGCCGTAGCCGGGACAGGGGTGCTGAAGCTTTCTTT. This encodes CASSRSRDRGAEAFF. The chain carries TRBV9 and TRBJ1-1; TRBD1 matches 10 bases. CDR1 SGDLS and CDR2 YYNGEE come from the germline V gene. The CDR3 is made up of 15 amino acids. J lost 6 bases, V lost 4 bases, and 9 bases had no gene match.

At least ten counts were recorded for this clonotype. The genes are TRBV4-1 and TRBJ2-5; 15 nucleotides match TRBD2. CDR3 length equals 19 residues. Losses at the gene ends were 3 bases for V and 2 bases for J; bases not matched to a gene: 10. CDR1 MGHRA and CDR2 YSYEKL come from the germline V gene. The chain's CDR3 is CASSQEGLAGGKGQETQYF. The DNA for the CDR3 is TGCGCCAGCAGCCAGGAGGGACTAGCGGGGGGAAAAGGGCAAGAGACCCAGTACTTC.

The sample holds a few counts of this clonotype. The chain links TRBV5-1 to TRBJ2-3, with 8 bases that match TRBD2. Trimming removed 4 bases from V and 4 bases from J; junction bases left unmatched: 8. Per germline, CDR1 SGHRS and CDR2 YFSETQ. There are 15 residues in the CDR3. CDR3 nucleotide sequence: TGCGCCAGCAGCCTCCGGGGGGGAAGCGCAGATACGCAGTATTTT. Its translation is CASSLRGGSADTQYF.

The chain joins TRBV5-1 to TRBJ2-1; 14 bases fit TRBD2. Trimming took 0 bases from V and 6 from J; bases not matched to a gene: 5. The CDR3 is 17 amino acids. CDR1 SGHRS and CDR2 YFSETQ come from the germline V gene. The CDR3 DNA reads as TGCGCCAGCAGCTTGGATCCGGGACTAGCGGGGGCCAATGAGCAGTTCTTC. This encodes CASSLDPGLAGANEQFF.

This clonotype has just a few counts. The rearrangement links TRBV20-1 to TRBJ1-1; no clear D gene. V lost 6 bases to trimming and J lost 5 bases, with 19 bases between them. The CDR3 extends over 14 amino acids. Germline V lookup: CDR1 DFQATT, CDR2 SNEGSKA (reference sequence). This CDR3 is CSADFDGPRTEAFF. The CDR3 DNA sequence: TGCAGTGCGGATTTCGATGGGCCCCGGACTGAAGCTTTCTTT.

This clonotype was observed a few times. The genes are TRBV28 and TRBJ1-6; 7 bases align to TRBD1. CDR3 length equals 13 residues. The ends lost 10 bases at V and 7 bases at J; junction bases unmatched: 7. Germline-derived CDR1 and CDR2 are MDHEN and SYDVKM. CDR3 DNA: TGTGCCATCTGGGACAGCCTAAATTCACCCCTCCACTTT. It is translated as CAIWDSLNSPLHF.

The chain is built from TRBV29-1 and TRBJ2-7; D may match TRBD1 or TRBD2 (5 bases each). The CDR3 sequence is 12 residues long. Looked up from germline, CDR1 is SQVTM and CDR2 is ANQGSEA. V lost 3 bases and J lost 3, with 9 bases in between. CDR3 DNA: TGCAGCGTTGAGGGACGGGGCTACGAGCAGTACTTC. Encoded protein: CSVEGRGYEQYF.

The J gene is TRBJ1-1, the V gene TRBV25-1; TRBD1 matches at 9 bases. The V and J ends lost 2 bases and 3 bases, in that order; junction bases with no gene match: 7. Per the germline V gene, CDR1 is MGHDK and CDR2 is SYGVNS. The CDR3 sequence is 16 residues long. For the CDR3, the DNA is TGTGCCAGCAGTGAAGCGACAGGGGGTTTGTACACTGAAGCTTTCTTT. Amino acids: CASSEATGGLYTEAFF. The full variable domain, with the rest looked up from reference TRBV25-1 and TRBJ1-1, is EADIYQTPRYLVIGTGKKITLECSQTMGHDKMYWYQQDPGMELHLIHYSYGVNSTEKGDLSSESTVSRIRTEHFPLTLESARPSHTSQYLCASSEATGGLYTEAFFGQGTRLTVV.

The rearrangement joins TRBV27 to TRBJ2-2, with D perhaps TRBD2 (6 bases). V was trimmed by 4 bases and J by 2 bases, leaving 17 bases between them. The V gene's germline CDR1 is MNHEY and CDR2 SMNVEV (reference sequence). The CDR3 contains 17 residues. CDR3 region: CASSWGSLGLNTGELFF. The CDR3 DNA sequence: TGTGCCAGCAGTTGGGGCAGCCTAGGACTAAACACCGGGGAGCTGTTTTTT.

This clonotype was picked up a small number of times. The chain employs TRBV6-5 and TRBJ1-2; 8 nucleotides line up with TRBD1. CDR3 size: 13 residues. V lost 0 bases, J lost 7 bases, and 1 base stayed unmatched. The germline gives CDR1 MNHEY, CDR2 SVGAGI. This chain's CDR3 is CASSYSQGAGYTF. The CDR3 DNA sequence: TGTGCCAGCAGTTACTCCCAGGGGGCTGGCTACACCTTC.

The chain has TRBV6-5 and TRBJ2-2; possible D gene TRBD1, 6 bases. Germline V gene lookup returns CDR1 MNHEY and CDR2 SVGAGI. The germline V and J ends were trimmed by 3 bases and 5 bases, with 13 bases remaining between them. This CDR3 region has 15 residues. The CDR3 DNA sequence: TGTGCCAGCAGTTATTGGGGGCGAGAAACCGGGGAGCTGTTTTTT. It is translated as CASSYWGRETGELFF.

This clonotype was observed a few times. V is TRBV5-1 and J is TRBJ1-4; 8 bases are a match to TRBD1. The CDR3 has 15 residues. V lost 1 base to trimming and J lost 10 bases; unmatched junction nucleotides: 9. CDR1 is SGHRS, CDR2 YFSETQ, per germline. This chain's CDR3 is CASSLSSGGEGKLFF. The CDR3 DNA sequence: TGCGCCAGCAGCTTGTCATCAGGGGGCGAGGGAAAACTGTTTTTT.

The chain combines TRBV12-3 or TRBV12-4 with TRBJ1-2; D is uncertain. The V end lost 1 base, the J end lost 4 bases, and 7 bases lay between the germline ends. The CDR3 spans 13 residues. The CDR3: CASSLVSLYGYTF. The CDR3 DNA is TGTGCCAGCAGTTTAGTCTCTCTCTATGGCTACACCTTC.